This is a list of T cell receptor beta chains from one sample in a study of cytomegalovirus exposure and HLA in healthy donors. Profiling relied on immunoSEQ multiplex PCR, and the TCRdb table lists in-frame clones only, not all of them. Of about 56,000 clones listed, 90% to 96% are singletons. Sequences were obtained from PBMCs. These receptors came from a woman aged 18-35 years in good health and CMV-seronegative. The CDR3 runs from the conserved cysteine through the conserved F or W. The order of the fields is clone size, V gene, D gene, J gene, CDR3 protein, CDR3 DNA. The D gene is left open where the match is weak. Expanded clones are given a class, and other clones once, few, many or no size at all.

>NA|TRBV14|TRBD2|TRBJ2-1
CASSQTGTKATARWGDEQFF
TGTGCCAGCAGCCAAACGGGGACTAAAGCGACGGCCCGCTGGGGGGATGAGCAGTTCTTC
>NA|TRBV11-3|NA|TRBJ1-4
CASSLDGDSEKLFF
TGTGCCAGCAGCTTAGATGGCGACAGCGAAAAACTGTTTTTT
>NA|TRBV9|NA|TRBJ1-2
CASSRGGGYTF
TGTGCCAGCAGCAGGGGGGGTGGCTACACCTTC
>once|TRBV27|NA|TRBJ1-5
CASSLRGQPQHF
TGTGCCAGCAGTTTACGGGGACAGCCCCAGCATTTT
>NA|TRBV5-3|TRBD1|TRBJ1-6
CARSLDRGIGTSASPLHF
TGTGCCAGAAGCTTGGACAGGGGAATAGGCACCTCTGCGTCACCCCTCCACTTT
>once|TRBV6-5|TRBD1|TRBJ1-5
CASSDRGPQPQHF
TGTGCCAGCAGCGACAGGGGGCCCCAGCCCCAGCATTTT
>NA|TRBV27|NA|TRBJ2-5
CASRGGGAIETQYF
TGTGCCAGCAGGGGGGGTGGGGCGATAGAGACCCAGTACTTC
>NA|TRBV7-2|NA|TRBJ2-7
CASSPLGGSYEQYF
TGTGCCAGCAGTCCATTGGGGGGCTCCTACGAGCAGTACTTC
>NA|TRBV6-4|NA|TRBJ1-5
CASSVMAGNQPQHF
TGTGCCAGCAGTGTTATGGCCGGCAATCAGCCCCAGCATTTT
>NA|TRBV7-2|TRBD1|TRBJ2-3
CASSSQLPGTGADTQYF
TGTGCCAGCAGCTCACAGCTACCCGGGACAGGCGCCGATACGCAGTATTTT
>NA|TRBV5-8|NA|TRBJ1-5
CASSPERRGNQPQHF
TGTGCCAGCAGCCCGGAAAGACGGGGCAATCAGCCCCAGCATTTT
>NA|TRBV28|NA|TRBJ1-5
CASSPQGSHQPQHF
TGTGCCAGCAGTCCCCAGGGGAGCCATCAGCCCCAGCATTTT
>once|TRBV27|TRBD1|TRBJ2-7
CASSLKGQGAREQYF
TGTGCCAGCAGTTTAAAAGGACAGGGGGCGAGGGAGCAGTACTTC
>NA|TRBV7-9|TRBD1|TRBJ1-2
CASSLADRGHRYGYTF
TGTGCCAGCAGCTTAGCCGACAGGGGGCATCGGTATGGCTACACCTTC
>NA|TRBV15|TRBD2|TRBJ2-1
CATTPSGTYNEQFF
TGTGCCACCACCCCTAGCGGAACCTACAATGAGCAGTTCTTC
>NA|TRBV18|TRBD1|TRBJ1-1
CASSPPRTGRNTEAFF
TGTGCCAGCTCACCCCCCCGGACAGGGAGGAACACTGAAGCTTTCTTT
>NA|TRBV18|TRBD1|TRBJ2-7
CASSPTGTGAYEQYF
TGTGCCAGCTCACCGACCGGGACAGGGGCGTACGAGCAGTACTTC
>once|TRBV5-1|TRBD2|TRBJ2-5
CASSPRWTSGGYRETQYF
TGCGCCAGCAGCCCCCGCTGGACTAGCGGGGGTTATCGAGAGACCCAGTACTTC
>NA|TRBV5-1|NA|TRBJ2-3
CASSLAPAGPTDTQYF
TGCGCCAGCAGCTTGGCCCCCGCAGGGCCCACAGATACGCAGTATTTT
>NA|TRBV4-3|TRBD2|TRBJ2-1
CASSQGPGLEAYNEQFF
TGCGCCAGCAGCCAAGGCCCGGGACTAGAGGCCTACAATGAGCAGTTCTTC
>once|TRBV4-2|NA|TRBJ2-1
CASSQDGTRGDEQFF
TGTGCCAGCAGCCAAGACGGGACCAGGGGAGATGAGCAGTTCTTC
>NA|TRBV2|NA|TRBJ2-7
CASREDYSYEQYF
TGTGCCAGCAGGGAAGACTACTCCTACGAGCAGTACTTC
>NA|TRBV7-8|NA|TRBJ1-5
CASSLGEVEPQHF
TGTGCCAGCAGCCTGGGGGAGGTGGAGCCCCAGCATTTT
>NA|TRBV7-2|NA|TRBJ1-5
CASSTRGNQPQHF
TGTGCCAGCAGCACTCGGGGCAATCAGCCCCAGCATTTT
>NA|TRBV5-4|NA|TRBJ1-2
CASSLTGKYGYTF
TGTGCCAGCAGCCTGACAGGAAAATATGGCTACACCTTC
>NA|TRBV5-4|TRBD1|TRBJ1-1
CASSLPGQPNTEAFF
TGTGCCAGCAGCTTGCCGGGACAGCCTAACACTGAAGCTTTCTTT
>NA|TRBV4-3|TRBD1|TRBJ2-7
CASSQDHRGRSPYEQYF
TGCGCCAGCAGCCAAGACCACAGGGGAAGGAGTCCCTACGAGCAGTACTTC
>NA|TRBV7-3|TRBD2|TRBJ2-6
CASSLGGGEGANVLTF
TGTGCCAGCAGCTTAGGGGGGGGTGAAGGGGCCAACGTCCTGACTTTC
>NA|TRBV20-1|TRBD2|TRBJ2-2
CSARGAGELFF
TGCAGTGCACGGGGGGCCGGGGAGCTGTTTTTT
>NA|TRBV19|TRBD2|TRBJ2-1
CASSTRRTSGGYNEQFF
TGTGCCAGTAGTACCCGAAGGACTAGCGGGGGTTACAATGAGCAGTTCTTC
>once|TRBV11-2|NA|TRBJ1-2
CASSLDRGGFGYTF
TGTGCCAGCAGCTTAGATCGGGGGGGGTTTGGCTACACCTTC
>NA|TRBV7-4|TRBD2|TRBJ2-1
CASSLASGKGSYNEQFF
TGTGCCAGCAGCTTAGCAAGCGGGAAGGGGTCCTACAATGAGCAGTTCTTC
>NA|TRBV23-1|NA|TRBJ1-1
CASSQDGVWPEAFF
TGCGCCAGCAGTCAAGACGGGGTCTGGCCTGAAGCTTTCTTT
>NA|TRBV5-6|NA|TRBJ2-7
CASSPGTRTVGQYF
TGTGCCAGCAGCCCCGGGACACGGACGGTGGGGCAGTACTTC
>NA|TRBV2|TRBD2|TRBJ2-5
CASSERTSGVKTQYF
TGTGCCAGCAGTGAACGAACTAGCGGGGTTAAGACCCAGTACTTC
>NA|TRBV6-5|NA|TRBJ2-7
CASRKQGYEQYF
TGTGCCAGCAGGAAACAGGGTTACGAGCAGTACTTC
>NA|TRBV27|TRBD1|TRBJ1-2
CASATGDRYGYTF
TGTGCCAGCGCGACAGGGGATCGGTATGGCTACACCTTC
>NA|TRBV2|NA|TRBJ2-7
CASSERTAVEQYF
TGTGCCAGCAGCGAAAGGACAGCCGTGGAGCAGTACTTC
>NA|TRBV18|TRBD1|TRBJ1-5
CASSPGTASNQPQHF
TGTGCCAGCTCACCCGGGACAGCCAGCAATCAGCCCCAGCATTTT
>once|TRBV21-1|NA|TRBJ2-6
CASSKPPGTGHSGANVLTF
TGTGCCAGCAGCAAACCGCCTGGGACAGGCCACTCTGGGGCCAACGTCCTGACTTTC
>NA|TRBV2|TRBD1|TRBJ2-7
CASSEGSWGRSGQGLYEQYF
TGTGCCAGCAGTGAAGGGTCTTGGGGGCGTTCGGGACAGGGCCTTTACGAGCAGTACTTC
>NA|TRBV5-1|NA|TRBJ1-1
CASSRGTAGDTEAFF
TGCGCCAGCAGCCGGGGGACCGCCGGGGACACTGAAGCTTTCTTT
>few|TRBV4-1|NA|TRBJ1-3
CASSQVDMGFSGNTIYF
TGCGCCAGCAGCCAAGTAGACATGGGCTTCTCTGGAAACACCATATATTTT
>NA|TRBV7-8|TRBD1|TRBJ2-6
CASSSDRGFVAIRSKGANVLTF
TGTGCCAGCAGCTCGGACAGGGGCTTCGTTGCCATTCGGAGTAAAGGGGCCAACGTCCTGACTTTC
>NA|TRBV28|NA|TRBJ2-3
CASSSIGTPWADTQYF
TGTGCCAGCAGTTCTATCGGGACTCCCTGGGCAGATACGCAGTATTTT
>NA|TRBV11-1|TRBD1|TRBJ2-3
CASSFGTGDADTQYF
TGTGCCAGCAGCTTTGGGACAGGGGACGCAGATACGCAGTATTTT
>few|TRBV29-1|NA|TRBJ1-2
CSVALGQLNGYTF
TGCAGCGTGGCCCTTGGACAGCTCAATGGCTACACCTTC
>NA|TRBV30|TRBD2|TRBJ2-7
CAWDRGGLGLREQYF
TGTGCCTGGGACCGGGGGGGGCTTGGGCTTCGCGAGCAGTACTTC
>NA|TRBV18|NA|TRBJ2-2
CASSPRRGTGELFF
TGTGCCAGCTCACCCCGTCGGGGCACCGGGGAGCTGTTTTTT
>NA|TRBV21-1|NA|TRBJ2-7
CASSKAPNPAGVEYEQYF
TGTGCCAGCAGCAAAGCACCCAACCCGGCCGGGGTCGAGTACGAGCAGTACTTC
>NA|TRBV27|TRBD1|TRBJ2-7
CASSVDRVGYEQYF
TGTGCCAGCAGTGTGGACAGGGTCGGCTACGAGCAGTACTTC
>NA|TRBV7-2|TRBD2|TRBJ2-2
CASSPRGGTGELFF
TGTGCCAGCAGCCCCCGGGGGGGCACCGGGGAGCTGTTTTTT
>NA|TRBV19|NA|TRBJ1-5
CASSKGGQPQHF
TGTGCCAGTAGCAAGGGGGGGCAGCCCCAGCATTTT
>NA|TRBV28|NA|TRBJ1-2
CASSLVANYGYTF
TGTGCCAGCAGTTTAGTAGCTAACTATGGCTACACCTTC
>NA|TRBV6-4|TRBD2|TRBJ2-3
CASSASGGADTQYF
TGTGCCAGCAGTGCTAGCGGGGGGGCAGATACGCAGTATTTT